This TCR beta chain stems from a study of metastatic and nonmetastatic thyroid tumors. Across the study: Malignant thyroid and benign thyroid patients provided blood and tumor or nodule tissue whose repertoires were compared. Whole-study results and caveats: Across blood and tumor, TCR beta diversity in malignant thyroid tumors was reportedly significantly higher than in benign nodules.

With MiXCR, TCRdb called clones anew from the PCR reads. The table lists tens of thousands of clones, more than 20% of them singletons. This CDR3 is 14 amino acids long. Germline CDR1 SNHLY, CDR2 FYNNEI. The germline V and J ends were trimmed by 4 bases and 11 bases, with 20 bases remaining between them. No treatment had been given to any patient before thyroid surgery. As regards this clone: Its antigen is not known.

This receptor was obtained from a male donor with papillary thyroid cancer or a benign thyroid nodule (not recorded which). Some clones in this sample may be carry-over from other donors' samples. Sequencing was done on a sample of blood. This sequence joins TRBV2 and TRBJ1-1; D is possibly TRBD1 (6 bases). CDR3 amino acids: CASSASGASDRAFF. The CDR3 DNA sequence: TGTGCCAGCAGTGCGTCAGGGGCGAGTGACCGGGCTTTCTTT.